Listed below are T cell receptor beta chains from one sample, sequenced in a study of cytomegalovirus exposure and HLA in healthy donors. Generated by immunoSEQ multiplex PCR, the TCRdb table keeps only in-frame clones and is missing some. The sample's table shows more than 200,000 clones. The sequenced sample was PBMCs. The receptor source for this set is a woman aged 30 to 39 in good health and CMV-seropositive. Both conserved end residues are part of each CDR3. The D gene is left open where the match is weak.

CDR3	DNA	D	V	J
CASSIRVANYGYTF	TGTGCCAGTAGTATCCGGGTAGCTAACTATGGCTACACCTTC	NA	TRBV19	TRBJ1-2
CASSQDTGRYTQPQHF	TGCGCCAGCAGCCAAGATACAGGGCGGTATACTCAGCCCCAGCATTTT	NA	TRBV4-1	TRBJ1-5
CASTEQGGSTDTQYF	TGTGCCAGCACAGAGCAGGGAGGGAGCACAGATACGCAGTACTTT	TRBD2	TRBV6-5	TRBJ2-3
CASSLMGHEQYF	TGTGCCAGCAGCTTAATGGGACACGAGCAGTACTTC	NA	TRBV7-9	TRBJ2-7
CASSLSGLGNTIYF	TGTGCCAGCAGCTTATCTGGCCTTGGAAACACCATATATTTT	NA	TRBV7-9	TRBJ1-3
CASSSARSGSSYNEQFF	TGTGCCAGCTCCTCGGCCCGAAGCGGGAGTAGTTACAATGAGCAGTTCTTC	TRBD2	TRBV18	TRBJ2-1
CASSPGLPGDEKLFF	TGTGCCAGCAGCCCGGGACTCCCGGGGGATGAAAAACTGTTTTTT	NA	TRBV7-9	TRBJ1-4
CASSLDGRGVGTEAFF	TGTGCCAGCAGCTTAGACGGCAGGGGGGTAGGTACTGAAGCTTTCTTT	TRBD1	TRBV13	TRBJ1-1
CASRYTGTVNEKLFF	TGTGCCAGTAGATATACCGGGACAGTTAATGAAAAACTGTTTTTT	TRBD1	TRBV19	TRBJ1-4
CASRGDGDTQYF	TGTGCCAGCCGCGGGGATGGAGATACGCAGTATTTT	NA	TRBV6-1	TRBJ2-3
CASSFSTGGNSPLHF	TGTGCCAGCAGCTTTTCGACAGGGGGCAATTCACCCCTCCACTTT	TRBD1	TRBV7-9	TRBJ1-6
CASSLVPGNQPQHF	TGTGCCAGCAGCTTAGTCCCAGGGAATCAGCCCCAGCATTTT	NA	TRBV11-2	TRBJ1-5
CASTPSPGFYYGYTF	TGTGCCAGCACCCCAAGCCCAGGGTTTTACTATGGCTACACCTTC	NA	TRBV6-5	TRBJ1-2
CATSSPEGRLDEQYF	TGTGCCACCAGCAGTCCCGAGGGCAGGTTGGACGAGCAGTACTTC	NA	TRBV15	TRBJ2-7
CASSGGTGDRTNEKLFF	TGTGCCAGCAGCGGGGGGACAGGGGACCGAACTAATGAAAAACTGTTTTTT	TRBD1	TRBV5-5	TRBJ1-4
CASSIAVSYEQYF	TGTGCCAGTAGTATCGCAGTTTCCTACGAGCAGTACTTC	NA	TRBV19	TRBJ2-7
CASSLAGTGSLEQYF	TGTGCCAGCAGCTTGGCGGGGACAGGGAGCCTCGAGCAGTACTTC	TRBD1	TRBV5-6	TRBJ2-7
CAISESRVDRTYEQYF	TGTGCCATCAGTGAGTCAAGGGTTGACAGGACCTACGAGCAGTACTTC	NA	TRBV10-3	TRBJ2-7